The clone carrying this T cell receptor (beta chain) came up many times. What it recognizes is unknown. The data originate from a study of Graves' ophthalmopathy and Graves' hyperthyroidism. Overall study findings and caveats: Among thyroid clonotypes expanded above 0.001 frequency, most also appeared in blood.

The V segment lost 5 bases and the J segment 5 bases; nucleotides outside the gene matches: 9. The CDR3 has 16 residues. RNA transcripts provided the template for amplifying TCR beta CDR3 regions. HTBI primers served in a first-round RT-PCR, which a second-round multiplex PCR followed. MiXCR was run by TCRdb on the multiplex PCR reads, yielding one entry per CDR3 protein. The table has about 620,000 distinct CDR3 sequences, roughly 20% seen once. Each diagnosis was determined on the basis of clinical symptoms, serum thyroxine, TRAb, thyroid ultrasound and orbital computed tomography. This sequence joins TRBV12-3 or TRBV12-4 and TRBJ2-7, with 13 bases identical to TRBD2. Specimen: peripheral blood. The TCR sequence derives from a woman younger than 30 with stable Graves' hyperthyroidism. Some clones in this sample may be carry-over from other donors' samples. In DNA form, the CDR3 reads TGTGCCAGCAGTGGGACTAGCGGGGTTCCCATCAACGAGCAGTACTTC. Encoded protein: CASSGTSGVPINEQYF.